The sequence of this T cell receptor (beta chain) was determined in a study of shared clonotypes between healthy human individuals. Measured with immunoSEQ multiplex PCR; TCRdb has only the in-frame clones, and not every one. The sample includes about 2.3 million clones, roughly 90% seen only once; the top ten take approximately 0.4%. V was shortened by 3 bases and J by 1 base, with 13 bases between the two germline ends. Germline V gene data show CDR1 as SGHRS and CDR2 as YFSETQ. The CDR3 sequence is 15 residues long. The genes are TRBV5-1 and TRBJ2-5, with D perhaps TRBD1 (6 bases). The sample consisted of naive CD4+ T cells from PBMCs. Noted subset: CD45RA+ positively selected. The sequence was collected from a young man in good health. Some clones in this sample may be carry-over from other donors' samples. CDR3 DNA sequence: TGCGCCAGCAGCTCCAATCCAGGGGTCCAAGAGACCCAGTACTTC. The encoded protein is CASSSNPGVQETQYF. Full variable domain (outside the CDR3, taken from reference TRBV5-1 and TRBJ2-5): KAGVTQTPRYLIKTRGQQVTLSCSPISGHRSVSWYQQTPGQGLQFLFEYFSETQRNKGNFPGRFSGRQFSNSRSEMNVSTLELGDSALYLCASSSNPGVQETQYFGPGTRLLVL.